This entry features one T cell receptor beta chain sequence. Assay: immunoSEQ multiplex PCR; the TCRdb copy retains only in-frame clones and omits some. Among 25,000 to 30,000 clones listed, around 80% were seen once. Deletions cut 5 bases from V and 2 bases from J, with 11 bases between. The V gene's germline CDR1 is SGHTA and CDR2 FQGTGA. This CDR3 comprises 14 residues. The data were obtained in a study of T cell repertoires in ileal Crohn's disease. The sequenced sample consisted of ileal tissue. The chain recombines TRBV7-3 with TRBJ2-3, with a tentative D call TRBD2 (5 bases). The receptor comes from an adult with Crohn's disease. The CDR3 loop reads CASSPGESTDTQYF. DNA of the CDR3: TGTGCCAGCAGCCCCGGGGAATCCACAGATACGCAGTATTTT.